This TCR beta chain derives from a study of blood T cell repertoires in COVID-19. The CDR3 extends over 16 amino acids. Germline V lookup: CDR1 MGHDK, CDR2 SYGVNS. V shed 2 bases and J shed 2 bases, with 14 bases lying between them. Sequencing used immunoSEQ multiplex PCR; TCRdb keeps in-frame clones, though not all of them. The data hold about 230,000 clones, with around nine tenths observed a single time. The chain recombines TRBV25-1 with TRBJ2-3; perhaps TRBD1 as D (5 bases). This receptor was obtained from a woman in her sixties or seventies with acute or convalescent COVID-19. Sequenced sample: peripheral blood. This CDR3 reads CASSEHRRAPTDTQYF. As DNA, the CDR3 is TGTGCCAGCAGTGAACACCGCAGGGCTCCCACAGATACGCAGTATTTT.